The entry below describes one TCR beta chain. What it recognizes is unknown. The data stem from a study of cytomegalovirus exposure and HLA in healthy donors. Background on the study: Tens of millions of unique TCRs from HLA-typed donors made up an early data release.

13 Jbeta primers and 60 Vbeta primers were used for the PCR. Method: immunoSEQ multiplex PCR; TCRdb's copy keeps in-frame clones and lacks some. The data show under 75,000 clones, approximately 70% seen once. Study-wide results and limits: V- and J-gene trimming in TCR beta was tied to a missense DCLRE1C variant by an analysis performed later. A later analysis reportedly found that, within productive TCRs, an Asian-associated ancestry cluster had fewer N-insertions than the mean observed across the approximately 700 donors. In an earlier analysis, in some 540 donors, most V segments appeared productive either ~87% or ~30% of the time.

The V and J ends lost 4 bases and 1 base, in that order; junction bases with no gene match: 9. This CDR3 has 17 residues. The germline CDR1 and CDR2 sequences are SGHDT and YYEEEE. Sequenced material: PBMCs. The clonotype was recovered from a man in his forties in good health and CMV-seropositive. The chain carries TRBV5-6 and TRBJ1-2, with 11 bases matching TRBD1. As DNA, the CDR3 is TGTGCCAGCAGCGCAATACTCGGGACAGGGGGTAACTATGGCTACACCTTC. Its protein product is CASSAILGTGGNYGYTF.